Following are 26 T cell receptor beta chains from one sample sequenced in a study of blood T cell repertoires in COVID-19 (dated by TCRdb to about 2020). Libraries came from the immunoSEQ multiplex PCR assay. The immuneACCESS repertoire file appears here via TCRdb, limited to in-frame rearrangements. These files lack a portion of the clones; in checked studies, under half of the deficit traces to unresolved V genes, and the cause of the others is not known. The sample table lists about 440,000 clones, about 90% of them with a count of one. Of the sample, about 0.6% is held by the ten largest clones. Sample: PBMCs or T cells enriched from blood (not recorded which). Source of these receptors: a man between 18 and 35 years old who had recovered from COVID-19.

This clone is a singleton in its sample. The genes are TRBV28 and TRBJ1-4, with 9 bases fitting TRBD1. Per germline, CDR1 MDHEN and CDR2 SYDVKM. J gave up 0 bases and V 7 bases, and 3 bases lay outside the gene matches. The CDR3 extends over 15 amino acids. The CDR3 sequence is CASNRGLATNEKLFF. CDR3 in DNA: TGTGCCAGCAACAGGGGGCTTGCAACTAATGAAAAACTGTTTTTT.

The chain uses TRBV7-3 and TRBJ1-5; no firm D call. Germline CDR1 SGHTA, CDR2 FQGTGA. The CDR3 is made up of 14 amino acids. Trimming stripped 5 bases from V and 7 bases from J, with 15 bases between. CDR3 protein: CASSLGGVQQPQHF. CDR3 nucleotides: TGTGCCAGCAGCCTTGGCGGGGTTCAACAGCCCCAGCATTTT.

The chain links TRBV6-1 to TRBJ2-2, with 12 bases matching TRBD2. Germline V gives CDR1 MNHNS, CDR2 SASEGT. This CDR3 has 17 residues. V lost 3 bases, J lost 7 bases, and 9 bases stayed unmatched. The CDR3 region is CASSDPSGRGWNGELFF. Written as DNA, the CDR3 is TGTGCCAGCAGTGACCCTAGCGGGAGGGGGTGGAACGGGGAGCTGTTTTTT.

The CDR3 spells CASSITGGAFQPQHF. CDR3 DNA sequence: TGTGCCAGTAGTATTACGGGGGGCGCGTTTCAGCCCCAGCATTTT. V and J are TRBV19 and TRBJ1-5; tentative D call: TRBD1 (6 bases). Deletions cut 3 bases from V and 6 bases from J, with 15 bases between. In germline, CDR1 is LNHDA, CDR2 SQIVND (reference sequence). The CDR3 spans 15 residues.

The chain joins TRBV5-1 to TRBJ2-2; D perhaps matches TRBD2 (6 bases). This CDR3 has 16 residues. Germline CDR1 and CDR2: SGHRS and YFSETQ. V was pared by 3 bases and J by 0 bases, with 12 bases between. This CDR3 reads CASSWGSGANTGELFF. DNA for the CDR3: TGCGCCAGCAGCTGGGGGTCGGGAGCGAACACCGGGGAGCTGTTTTTT.

V gene TRBV29-1 combines with J gene TRBJ1-3; no reliable D call. Germline CDR1 is SQVTM and CDR2 is ANQGSEA. V shed 7 bases and J shed 4 bases, with 8 bases lying between them. The CDR3 runs to 11 residues. The CDR3 DNA reads as TGCAGCGCCAGACTGGGAAACACCATATATTTT. Encoded protein: CSARLGNTIYF.

CDR3 amino acids: CASSSALPQRAFF. The CDR3 bases are TGTGCCAGCAGCTCCGCCCTACCCCAGCGAGCTTTCTTT. The chain uses TRBV11-2 and TRBJ1-1; no clear D. CDR3 length: 13 residues. Trimming shortened V by 4 bases and J by 10 bases, and 16 bases separated the two germline ends. Germline lookup yields CDR1 SGHAT and CDR2 FQNNGV. Filled out from reference TRBV11-2 and TRBJ1-1, the complete variable domain reads EAGVAQSPRYKIIEKRQSVAFWCNPISGHATLYWYQQILGQGPKLLIQFQNNGVVDDSQLPKDRFSAERLKGVDSTLKIQPAKLEDSAVYLCASSSALPQRAFFGQGTRLTVV.

The CDR3 here is CASSFGDTLSYEQYF. CDR3 DNA: TGCGCCAGCAGCTTTGGGGACACTTTATCCTACGAGCAGTACTTC. The chain joins TRBV5-1 to TRBJ2-7, with D tentatively TRBD1 (6 bases). Trimming stripped 2 bases from V and 1 base from J, with 13 bases between. In germline, CDR1 is SGHRS, CDR2 YFSETQ. This CDR3 contains 15 residues.

This clone was observed a few times. The chain joins TRBV7-8 to TRBJ2-1; TRBD2 matches 10 bases. CDR1 SGHVS and CDR2 FQNEAQ come from the germline V gene. This CDR3 is 16 amino acids long. The trim removed 1 base at V and 10 bases at J, leaving 10 bases unmatched. In nucleotides, the CDR3 is TGTGCCAGCAGCTTAGTGGCTAGCGGGGGCGTGCGGGAGCAGTTCTTC. Its protein product is CASSLVASGGVREQFF.

The chain combines TRBV11-2 with TRBJ2-1; D might be TRBD2 (5 bases). V was trimmed by 5 bases and J by 7 bases, leaving 15 bases between them. This CDR3 has 14 residues. Per germline, CDR1 SGHAT and CDR2 FQNNGV. As DNA, the CDR3 is TGTGCCAGCAGCGCAACTAGGAAACTTAATGAGCAGTTCTTC. It codes for CASSATRKLNEQFF.

The V gene is TRBV10-3, the J gene TRBJ1-3; weak D call: TRBD1 (6 bases). Germline V gene data show CDR1 as ENHRY and CDR2 as SYGVKD. The CDR3 is made up of 17 amino acids. V lost 3 bases and J lost 4, with 19 bases in between. The CDR3 loop reads CAISENRDILSGNTIYF. CDR3 coding DNA: TGTGCCATCAGTGAAAACCGGGACATTTTATCGGGAAACACCATATATTTT.

The chain couples TRBV28 to TRBJ2-7; TRBD2 matches 14 bases. The J segment lost 0 bases and the V segment lost 5 bases, leaving 6 bases of the junction unmatched. There are 17 residues in the CDR3. CDR1 and CDR2 from the germline V gene are MDHEN and SYDVKM. CDR3 in DNA: TGTGCCAGCAGTACCGGGACTAGCGGGAGCTACTCCTACGAGCAGTACTTC. Residues: CASSTGTSGSYSYEQYF.

Only one count was recorded for this clone. The chain recombines TRBV6-5 with TRBJ2-7; TRBD1 matches at 12 bases. The germline V gene encodes CDR1 MNHEY and CDR2 SVGAGI. This CDR3 contains 14 residues. After removal of 6 bases from V and 6 bases from J, the junction contained 6 bases not matched to a gene. The CDR3 nucleotides are TGTGCCAGCAGCCGGGGACAGGGGGCCGGCGAGCAGTACTTC. It yields the protein CASSRGQGAGEQYF.

CDR3 DNA: TGTGCCTGGAGTGTATTGGGGCGGACCCAGTACTTC. Its protein product is CAWSVLGRTQYF. V and J are TRBV30 and TRBJ2-5, with D tentatively TRBD1 (5 bases). CDR1 GTSNPN and CDR2 SVGIG come from the germline V gene (reference sequence). This CDR3 has 12 residues. The germline V and J ends were trimmed by 0 bases and 7 bases, with 9 bases remaining between them.

The rearrangement joins TRBV5-1 to TRBJ2-5, with TRBD2 as a possible D gene (5 bases). The V end was cut by 10 bases, the J end by 5 bases, with 21 bases between. The CDR3 is 14 amino acids. The V gene's germline CDR1 is SGHRS and CDR2 YFSETQ. CDR3 DNA: TGCGCCGGGGTTAACGGGAACGGTGGTGAGACCCAGTACTTC. Amino acid sequence: CAGVNGNGGETQYF.

The sample holds one count of this clone. The rearrangement links TRBV28 to TRBJ2-3; D not resolved. The CDR3 spans 12 residues. The V end was cut by 6 bases, the J end by 3 bases, with 7 bases between. CDR1 and CDR2 from the germline V gene are MDHEN and SYDVKM. The DNA of the CDR3 is TGTGCCAGCAGCCCCCATACAGATACGCAGTATTTT. Translation gives CASSPHTDTQYF.

The genes are TRBV3-1 (or the pseudogene TRBV3-2) and TRBJ2-1; TRBD2 is a possible D gene (6 bases). Trimming removed 6 bases at V and 8 bases at J, with 23 bases between. The germline V gene has CDR1 LGHDT and CDR2 YNNKEL (reference sequence). The CDR3 is made up of 16 amino acids. The CDR3 DNA is TGTGCCAGCAGTCCCATGGGGGAGGCCGCCGCCGATGAGCAGTTCTTC. The encoded protein is CASSPMGEAAADEQFF.

CDR3 protein: CASSAESGGRGETQYF. The CDR3 DNA reads TGTGCCAGCAGCGCAGAGTCCGGCGGGAGAGGTGAGACCCAGTACTTC. This rearrangement joins TRBV9 to TRBJ2-5; TRBD2 matches at 7 bases. Germline CDR1 is SGDLS and CDR2 is YYNGEE. The V segment lost 3 bases and the J segment 5 bases; nucleotides outside the gene matches: 13. This CDR3 comprises 16 residues.

The chain uses TRBV27 and TRBJ2-7; D perhaps matches TRBD1 (6 bases). The CDR3 is 13 amino acids. Germline V CDR1 and CDR2: MNHEY, SMNVEV (reference sequence). The germline V and J ends were trimmed by 2 bases and 1 base, with 6 bases remaining between them. CDR3 sequence reads: CASSLTGSYEQYF. DNA of the CDR3: TGTGCCAGCAGTTTAACAGGGTCCTACGAGCAGTACTTC.

The rearrangement uses TRBV3-1 (or the pseudogene TRBV3-2) and TRBJ2-7; D gene unclear. The CDR3 loop spans 15 amino acids. The germline V gene has CDR1 LGHDT and CDR2 YNNKEL (reference sequence). The V end was cut by 2 bases, the J end by 6 bases, with 17 bases between. CDR3 bases: TGTGCCAGCAGCCAACGGAAAGCAGTCGTAGCCGAGCAGTACTTC. It specifies CASSQRKAVVAEQYF.

This clone was found once. The genes are TRBV5-8 and TRBJ1-5; unclear D gene. The germline gives CDR1 SGHTS, CDR2 YDEGEE. V lost 4 bases, J lost 3 bases, and 17 bases lay in between. The CDR3 is 16 amino acids. DNA of the CDR3: TGTGCCAGCAGCCCACCCAGAAGTGGGCTCAATCAGCCCCAGCATTTT. Translated: CASSPPRSGLNQPQHF.

This chain connects TRBV10-3 to TRBJ2-2; 7 nucleotides line up with TRBD1. Germline V gives CDR1 ENHRY, CDR2 SYGVKD. There are 16 residues in the CDR3. V lost 6 bases, J lost 3 bases, and 10 bases stayed unmatched. Written as DNA, the CDR3 is TGTGCCATCAGCCCCTCCAAGGGGGCGGACACCGGGGAGCTGTTTTTT. This translates into CAISPSKGADTGELFF.

This chain joins TRBV7-2 and TRBJ1-2; D remains unclear. Germline-derived CDR1 and CDR2 are SGHTA and FQGNSA. Trimming removed 1 base at V and 4 bases at J, with 16 bases between. CDR3 length: 16 amino acids. CDR3 loop: CASSLVYEVTVYGYTF. The CDR3 region has the DNA TGTGCCAGCAGCTTAGTGTACGAGGTTACTGTCTATGGCTACACCTTC.

The rearrangement links TRBV5-4 to TRBJ1-2; D unresolved. V lost 1 base, J lost 4 bases, and 5 bases lay in between. The CDR3 contains 12 residues. Germline loops: CDR1 SGHNT, CDR2 YYREEE (reference sequence). The CDR3, as DNA: TGTGCCAGCAGCTTGAACAGCTATGGCTACACCTTC. It codes for CASSLNSYGYTF.

The sample holds one count of this clone. The gene calls are TRBV6-4 and TRBJ2-3; 11 bases align to TRBD2. Unmatched junction bases numbered 5, after V lost 6 bases and J lost 0 bases. Germline V gene sequence: CDR1 MRHNA, CDR2 SNTAGT. The CDR3 has 16 residues. DNA for the CDR3: TGTGCCAGCAGCGAGACTAGCGGGATTAGCACAGATACGCAGTATTTT. Protein product: CASSETSGISTDTQYF.

This chain links TRBV16 with TRBJ1-5; perhaps TRBD1 as D (5 bases). This CDR3 comprises 15 residues. Between the trimmed V and J ends, which lost 2 bases and 4 bases, there was a span of 12 bases. Germline assignment: CDR1 KGHSY and CDR2 FQNENV. In DNA form, the CDR3 reads TGTGCCAGCAGCCAAATTGTAGGGGAAAATCAGCCCCAGCATTTT. The encoded protein is CASSQIVGENQPQHF.